The 24 T cell receptor beta chains presented below share a single source sample, sequenced in a study of T cells in Graves' hyperthyroidism and ophthalmopathy. TCR beta CDR3 regions were amplified from RNA transcripts. TCR CDR3 regions were first amplified by RT-PCR with HTBI primers. Each CDR3 protein is one row after TCRdb ran MiXCR on the multiplex PCR reads. The repertoire holds some 400,000 distinct CDR3 sequences, with 14% as singletons. The sample was blood. The receptors stem from a woman aged 60-75 years with Graves' hyperthyroidism.

This clonotype was detected many times. The rearrangement links TRBV27 to TRBJ2-1, with TRBD1 matching 7 bases. CDR3 length: 15 residues. The junction had 6 bases not matched to a gene; V was cut back by 5 bases and J by 2 bases. The germline CDR1 and CDR2 sequences are MNHEY and SMNVEV (reference sequence). The CDR3: CASSPGTATYNEQFF. The CDR3 bases are TGTGCCAGCAGTCCCGGGACAGCAACCTACAATGAGCAGTTCTTC.

The table lists this clonotype with a few counts. The CDR3 protein is CASNRDRGLHGYTF. The CDR3 DNA reads as TGCGCCAGCAACCGGGACAGGGGGCTTCATGGCTACACCTTC. V usage is TRBV4-1 and J usage is TRBJ1-2; TRBD1 matches 12 bases. CDR3 length: 14 residues. V shed 7 bases, J shed 6 bases, and the junction held 6 bases outside the gene matches. Germline-derived CDR1 and CDR2 are MGHRA and YSYEKL.

The table lists this clonotype with many counts. The rearrangement uses TRBV10-3 and TRBJ2-1; either TRBD1 or TRBD2 may supply D (5 bases each). The germline V gene has CDR1 ENHRY and CDR2 SYGVKD. The V and J ends lost 4 bases and 4 bases respectively, with 14 bases between them. The CDR3 loop spans 15 amino acids. CDR3 nucleotides: TGTGCCATCAGTGGGGGCGGGCTGTCGTACAATGAGCAGTTCTTC. Translating it yields CAISGGGLSYNEQFF.

This clonotype was counted many times. The V gene is TRBV7-9, the J gene TRBJ2-3; 8 bases match TRBD2. This CDR3 spans 17 amino acids. With V trimmed by 1 base and J by 4 bases, 10 bases remained unmatched. The germline V gene encodes CDR1 SEHNR and CDR2 FQNEAQ (reference sequence). CDR3 nucleotides: TGTGCCAGCAGCTTAGAAGCGGGAGTATCCACCCCAGATACGCAGTATTTT. Translated, it gives CASSLEAGVSTPDTQYF.

The gene calls are TRBV28 and TRBJ2-6; tentative D call: TRBD2 (7 bases). V lost 6 bases and J lost 9, with 21 bases in between. The CDR3 consists of 16 residues. Germline V gene lookup returns CDR1 MDHEN and CDR2 SYDVKM. In nucleotides, the CDR3 is TGTGCCAGCAGGGGGGGGGACGCGACAGGAGACAACGTCCTGACTTTC. Encoded protein: CASRGGDATGDNVLTF.

This clonotype has a handful of counts. The rearrangement joins TRBV2 to TRBJ2-2; 7 nucleotides align to TRBD2. This CDR3 is 17 amino acids long. The germline CDR1 and CDR2 sequences are SNHLY and FYNNEI. J was trimmed by 4 bases and V by 8 bases; bases with no gene match: 16. CDR3 region: CASSLIPGREGTGELFF. The DNA of the CDR3 is TGTGCCAGCTCTTTGATCCCGGGGAGGGAGGGCACCGGGGAGCTGTTTTTT.

The rearrangement joins TRBV6-2 or TRBV6-3 to TRBJ1-2; D remains unclear. This CDR3 is 14 amino acids long. V was cut by 6 bases and J by 2 bases, with 13 bases left in between. Germline CDR1 MNHEY, CDR2 SVGEGT. CDR3 loop: CASSLASFNYGYTF. The CDR3 nucleotides read TGTGCCAGCAGCCTCGCCAGCTTCAACTATGGCTACACCTTC.

This clonotype has at least ten counts. The rearrangement links TRBV6-1 to TRBJ2-1; the match to TRBD2 covers 11 bases. Germline loops: CDR1 MNHNS, CDR2 SASEGT. J gave up 4 bases and V 6 bases, and 5 bases lay outside the gene matches. This CDR3 spans 15 amino acids. As DNA, the CDR3 is TGTGCCAGCAGCGAGGGACTAGCGGTATACAATGAGCAGTTCTTC. This gives the protein CASSEGLAVYNEQFF.

This clonotype was found many times. The gene calls are TRBV28 and TRBJ1-6, with 7 bases matching TRBD1. From germline, CDR1 is MDHEN and CDR2 SYDVKM. The V and J ends lost 8 bases and 3 bases, in that order; junction bases with no gene match: 7. This CDR3 is built from 15 residues. The CDR3 bases are TGTGCCAGCTCTCTCCGGACAGGCTATAATTCACCCCTCCACTTT. Protein: CASSLRTGYNSPLHF. Full variable domain (missing parts from reference TRBV28 and TRBJ1-6): DVKVTQSSRYLVKRTGEKVFLECVQDMDHENMFWYRQDPGLGLRLIYFSYDVKMKEKGDIPEGYSVSREKKERFSLILESASTNQTSMYLCASSLRTGYNSPLHFGNGTRLTVT.

The V and J genes are TRBV6-1 and TRBJ1-4; 7 bases are shared with TRBD1. This CDR3 is 18 amino acids long. J gave up 8 bases and V 3 bases, and 18 bases lay outside the gene matches. CDR1 is MNHNS, CDR2 SASEGT, per germline. CDR3 sequence (DNA): TGTGCCAGCAGTGAGGTTTTAGGAGACAGGGACCCTTCGGAAAAACTGTTTTTT. Translated: CASSEVLGDRDPSEKLFF.

This clonotype was detected many times. At one boundary the junction diverges from the germline segment, which might be a read error. The chain recombines TRBV7-7 with TRBJ2-5; D not certain. Germline V gene lookup returns CDR1 SSHAT and CDR2 FNYEAQ (reference sequence). The CDR3 has 12 amino acids. DNA for the CDR3: TGTGCTAGCAGCCGGGCTGGCGAGACCCAGTACTTC. Encoded protein: CASSRAGETQYF.

As concerns this clonotype: A much larger clone is a single base away; this may be a read error. The V call is TRBV11-2, the J call TRBJ1-1; D might be TRBD1 (5 bases). This CDR3 has 14 residues. Germline CDR1 and CDR2: SGHAT and FQNNGV. CDR3 sequence: CASAGGTRNTEALF. For the CDR3, the DNA is TGTGCCAGTGCGGGGGGGACGAGGAACACTGAAGCTCTCTTT. The complete variable domain, with remaining parts taken from reference TRBV11-2 and TRBJ1-1, reads EAGVAQSPRYKIIEKRQSVAFWCNPISGHATLYWYQQILGQGPKLLIQFQNNGVVDDSQLPKDRFSAERLKGVDSTLKIQPAKLEDSAVYLCASAGGTRNTEALFGQGTRLTVV.

There are many counts of this clonotype. The gene calls are TRBV7-8 and TRBJ1-2; perhaps TRBD1 as D (6 bases). V was cut by 3 bases and J by 8 bases, with 13 bases left in between. This CDR3 has 13 residues. The germline CDR1 and CDR2 sequences are SGHVS and FQNEAQ. CDR3 sequence reads: CASSLNRVGGYTF. The CDR3 DNA reads as TGTGCCAGCAGCTTGAACAGGGTGGGGGGCTACACCTTC.

This clonotype turned up a few times. This chain connects TRBV3-1 to TRBJ2-1, with D perhaps TRBD1 (5 bases). The CDR3 extends over 15 amino acids. Trimming pared 4 bases from V and 7 bases from J, leaving 17 bases between. Per germline, CDR1 LGHDT and CDR2 YNNKEL (reference sequence). The CDR3 reads CASSPQGFPTNEQFF. In nucleotides, the CDR3 is TGTGCCAGCAGCCCGCAGGGATTCCCAACGAATGAGCAGTTCTTC.

This clonotype occurred many times. The rearrangement joins TRBV7-8 to TRBJ2-7; D remains ambiguous. Germline lookup yields CDR1 SGHVS and CDR2 FQNEAQ. This CDR3 has 13 amino acids. V lost 3 bases and J 0 bases, leaving 6 bases between the germline ends. The CDR3 DNA follows: TGTGCCAGCAGCTTCCGGGCCTCCTACGAGCAGTACTTC. This sequence encodes CASSFRASYEQYF.

This clonotype was seen ten or more times. This chain's CDR3 is CASSLSRGGGYGYTF. CDR3 nucleotide sequence: TGTGCCAGCAGCTTGAGTCGGGGGGGGGGCTATGGCTACACCTTC. V usage is TRBV7-8 and J usage is TRBJ1-2; D possibly corresponds to TRBD1 (5 bases). CDR1 is SGHVS and CDR2 is FQNEAQ in the germline V gene. V lost 3 bases and J 4 bases, leaving 15 bases between the germline ends. The CDR3 consists of 15 residues.

This clonotype was recorded at least ten times. The V call is TRBV12-3 or TRBV12-4, the J call TRBJ1-1; D unresolved. CDR3 length: 15 residues. V was cut by 5 bases and J by 0 bases, with 13 bases left in between. CDR3 DNA: TGTGCCAGCAGTGTTCAGATGGGTGTGAACACTGAAGCTTTCTTT. Its protein is CASSVQMGVNTEAFF.

This clonotype occurred many times. This chain links TRBV27 with TRBJ1-1; D gene uncertain. The CDR3 runs to 13 residues. Trimming stripped 0 bases from V and 7 bases from J, with 9 bases between. CDR1 and CDR2 from the germline V gene are MNHEY and SMNVEV (reference sequence). CDR3 coding DNA: TGTGCCAGCAGTTTATCGAGGGTTAGTGAAGCTTTCTTT. As protein: CASSLSRVSEAFF.

This clonotype was seen repeatedly, ten times or more. The CDR3 sequence: CASSSGLAGTDTQYF. CDR3 bases: TGTGCCAGCAGCTCGGGACTAGCGGGCACAGATACGCAGTATTTT. The chain employs TRBV11-2 and TRBJ2-3; TRBD2 agrees at 11 bases. Unmatched junction bases numbered 1, after V lost 4 bases and J lost 1 base. This CDR3 is 15 amino acids long. Germline CDR1 reads SGHAT; CDR2 reads FQNNGV.

The J gene is TRBJ2-7, the V gene TRBV5-4, with 9 positions matching TRBD1. This CDR3 is built from 14 residues. J lost 6 bases, V lost 4 bases, and 8 bases had no gene match. The V gene's germline CDR1 is SGHNT and CDR2 YYREEE (reference sequence). The CDR3 region has the DNA TGTGCCAGCAGCCCCTGGGACAGGGTTTTCGAGCAGTACTTC. This encodes CASSPWDRVFEQYF. Full variable domain (rest looked up from reference TRBV5-4 and TRBJ2-7): ETGVTQSPTHLIKTRGQQVTLRCSSQSGHNTVSWYQQALGQGPQFIFQYYREEENGRGNFPPRFSGLQFPNYSSELNVNALELDDSALYLCASSPWDRVFEQYFGPGTRLTVT.

This clonotype was observed a few times. The chain is built from TRBV12-3 or TRBV12-4 and TRBJ1-5; 8 bases fit TRBD1. With V trimmed by 3 bases and J by 8 bases, 3 bases remained unmatched. The CDR3 is 13 amino acids. CDR3 amino acids: CASSLQGAKPQHF. The CDR3, as DNA: TGTGCCAGCAGTTTGCAGGGGGCCAAGCCCCAGCATTTT.

This clonotype was picked up many times. This chain links TRBV7-8 with TRBJ2-1, with D perhaps TRBD2 (6 bases). This CDR3 is 15 amino acids long. V lost 7 bases and J 0 bases, leaving 13 bases between the germline ends. The germline CDR1 and CDR2 sequences are SGHVS and FQNEAQ. The chain's CDR3 is CASTPGTGSYNEQFF. The CDR3 DNA reads as TGTGCCAGCACCCCCGGGACTGGCTCCTACAATGAGCAGTTCTTC.

This clonotype showed up many times. The CDR3 sequence is CASSLGQNSGELFF. DNA for the CDR3: TGTGCCAGCAGTCTGGGACAGAATAGCGGGGAGCTGTTTTTT. This rearrangement joins TRBV12-3 or TRBV12-4 to TRBJ2-2; the match to TRBD1 covers 7 bases. The CDR3 is 14 residues long. The J segment lost 7 bases and the V segment lost 5 bases, leaving 7 bases of the junction unmatched.

This clonotype was counted at least ten times. The genes are TRBV11-2 and TRBJ2-7; 8 bases are shared with TRBD2. The CDR3 is 13 amino acids. Germline trimming cut 6 bases from V and 3 bases from J; bases unmatched to any gene: 4. Germline values: CDR1 SGHAT, CDR2 FQNNGV. The CDR3 reads CASSTSGYYEQYF. CDR3 bases: TGTGCCAGCAGTACTAGCGGATACTACGAGCAGTACTTC.